This TCR beta chain derives from a study of cytomegalovirus exposure and HLA in healthy donors. A few counts support this clone. Its specificity is not known. Study-wide points: In a later analysis, TCR beta V- and J-gene trimming showed a link to a missense DCLRE1C variant.

Vbeta (60) and Jbeta (13) primers were used in the PCR. TCRdb keeps only in-frame clones here, not all; method: immunoSEQ multiplex PCR. The data contain 130,000 or so clones, 75% to 90% of them singletons. The V gene end was trimmed by 1 base and the J gene end by 7 bases; junction bases not matched to a gene: 4. The V gene's germline CDR1 is MNHEY and CDR2 SMNVEV (reference sequence). The CDR3 spans 14 residues. V and J are TRBV27 and TRBJ2-1, with 7 bases lining up with TRBD1. Sequenced: PBMCs. The sequence was obtained from a woman in her 30s in good health and CMV-seropositive. The CDR3 DNA follows: TGTGCCAGCAGTTTATTCGGGACAGAAAATGAGCAGTTCTTC. This gives the protein CASSLFGTENEQFF.